This T cell receptor (beta chain) came from a study of T cell changes during pregnancy in multiple sclerosis. This table comes from immunoSEQ multiplex PCR, and its TCRdb copy is limited to in-frame clones, with some not included. The profile covers around 26,000 clones, with 89% appearing a single time and 0.5% to 0.6% taken by the ten largest. Germline CDR1 reads GTSNPN; CDR2 reads SVGIG (reference sequence). V gave up 4 bases and J gave up 1 base, with 10 bases separating them. The CDR3 sequence is 13 residues long. The chain recombines TRBV30 with TRBJ1-2; the D is unclear. The source was CD4+ T cells from peripheral blood mononuclear cells, collected in the first trimester of pregnancy. This clonotype was sampled from a female donor in good health, enrolled as a control in a pregnancy study. The chain's CDR3 is CAWTLEVNYGYTF. CDR3 DNA: TGTGCCTGGACCCTCGAGGTTAACTATGGCTACACCTTC.